The 22 T cell receptor beta chains presented below share a single source sample, sequenced in a study of T cell repertoires in cytomegalovirus infection. One entry per CDR3 protein results from TCRdb running MiXCR on the reads. Seen here are about 310,000 distinct CDR3 sequences, under 20% observed once, and the top ten hold around 11%. The material sequenced was PBMCs. The receptors derive from a human donor in good health (CMV status not recorded). Some clones in this sample may be carry-over from other donors' samples.

This clonotype was seen repeatedly, ten times or more. The V call is TRBV7-2, the J call TRBJ2-5, with TRBD2 identical over 10 bases. CDR3 length: 15 residues. Looked up from germline, CDR1 is SGHTA and CDR2 is FQGNSA. V was pared by 5 bases and J by 5 bases, with 8 bases of the junction left unmatched. CDR3 protein: CASSPLAGGLETQYF. DNA of the CDR3: TGTGCCAGCAGCCCTTTAGCGGGGGGTTTGGAGACCCAGTACTTC.

This clonotype was counted only a few times. The chain combines TRBV28 with TRBJ1-1, with D unclear. The V and J ends lost 8 bases and 3 bases respectively, with 10 bases between them. The germline V gene encodes CDR1 MDHEN and CDR2 SYDVKM. The CDR3 totals 12 residues. The CDR3 nucleotides are TGTGCCAGCGCTAACCGGGACACTGAAGCTTTCTTT. Protein: CASANRDTEAFF.

This clonotype was counted between two and nine times. The genes are TRBV27 and TRBJ2-7, with 7 positions matching TRBD2. The CDR3 extends over 15 amino acids. Germline V gives CDR1 MNHEY, CDR2 SMNVEV (reference sequence). Unmatched junction bases numbered 4, after V lost 0 bases and J lost 2 bases. CDR3 in DNA: TGTGCCAGCAGTTTATCGGGGGGGAGGCCCTACGAGCAGTACTTC. Encoded protein: CASSLSGGRPYEQYF.

This clonotype was counted ten times or more. The chain employs TRBV7-6 and TRBJ2-5; D call uncertain. The V gene's germline CDR1 is SGHVS and CDR2 FNYEAQ. With 5 bases removed from V and 2 bases from J, the gap between germline ends came to 6 bases. The CDR3 runs to 12 residues. CDR3 sequence reads: CASSRPQETQYF. Written as DNA, the CDR3 is TGTGCCAGCAGCCGACCTCAAGAGACCCAGTACTTC.

This clonotype was seen repeatedly, ten times or more. The rearrangement uses TRBV4-3 and TRBJ1-4, with a tentative D call TRBD1 (5 bases). Germline-derived CDR1 and CDR2 are LGHNA and YSLEER. This CDR3 contains 13 residues. V was clipped by 2 bases and J by 8 bases, with 9 bases between them. The CDR3 DNA sequence: TGCGCCAGCAGCCAATTCGGGGCGGAAAAACTGTTTTTT. Translated: CASSQFGAEKLFF.

This clonotype showed up many times. The V call is TRBV6-5, the J call TRBJ2-7; 7 bases map to TRBD2. The CDR3 totals 17 residues. Germline CDR1 and CDR2: MNHEY and SVGAGI. Unmatched junction bases numbered 11, after V lost 0 bases and J lost 3 bases. The CDR3 reads CASSYSNLAGENYEQYF. In DNA, the CDR3 is TGTGCCAGCAGTTACTCGAATTTGGCGGGGGAGAACTACGAGCAGTACTTC.

The chain recombines TRBV20-1 with TRBJ2-5; D is perhaps TRBD1 or TRBD2 (5 bases each). V lost 5 bases to trimming and J lost 7 bases, with 23 bases between them. The CDR3 extends over 15 amino acids. Germline V CDR1 and CDR2: DFQATT, SNEGSKA (reference sequence). CDR3 sequence: CSAHTGIQGAGTQYF. In DNA form, the CDR3 reads TGCAGTGCTCATACGGGGATTCAGGGTGCGGGGACCCAGTACTTC.

This clonotype has a handful of counts. V and J are TRBV7-9 and TRBJ2-7; weak D call: TRBD2 (6 bases). Germline V gives CDR1 SEHNR, CDR2 FQNEAQ (reference sequence). This CDR3 comprises 14 residues. V lost 5 bases, J lost 2 bases, and 13 bases lay in between. CDR3: CASSPSSSAYEQYF. For the CDR3, the DNA is TGTGCCAGCAGCCCAAGCTCTAGCGCCTACGAGCAGTACTTC.

The chain is built from TRBV19 and TRBJ1-2; D call uncertain. Germline V gene lookup returns CDR1 LNHDA and CDR2 SQIVND (reference sequence). This CDR3 has 14 residues. V was shortened by 7 bases and J by 5 bases, with 17 bases between the two germline ends. CDR3 sequence reads: CASTAGGEGYGYTF. For the CDR3, the DNA is TGTGCCAGTACCGCTGGAGGAGAAGGGTATGGCTACACCTTC.

The rearrangement joins TRBV2 to TRBJ1-6; 9 bases are a match to TRBD1. The CDR3 covers 16 residues. The trim removed 5 bases at V and 6 bases at J, leaving 8 bases unmatched. Germline CDR1 is SNHLY and CDR2 is FYNNEI. For the CDR3, the DNA is TGTGCCAGCAGTACAACAGGGGGCATAGGTAATTCACCCCTCCACTTT. As protein: CASSTTGGIGNSPLHF.

The sample holds many counts of this clonotype. This chain connects TRBV20-1 to TRBJ2-1; 9 positions agree with TRBD2. There are 17 residues in the CDR3. The J segment lost 5 bases and the V segment lost 2 bases, leaving 13 bases of the junction unmatched. Per the germline V gene, CDR1 is DFQATT and CDR2 is SNEGSKA (reference sequence). The CDR3 spells CSARPPPLAGRDNEQFF. The CDR3 nucleotides read TGCAGTGCTAGACCCCCTCCGCTAGCGGGGAGAGACAATGAGCAGTTCTTC.

This clonotype was counted ten times or more. The chain combines TRBV7-8 with TRBJ2-5; 12 bases are a match to TRBD2. This CDR3 has 18 amino acids. Germline CDR1 SGHVS, CDR2 FQNEAQ. Losses at the gene ends were 0 bases for V and 2 bases for J; bases not matched to a gene: 7. The DNA for the CDR3 is TGTGCCAGCAGCTTAGCTACTAGCGGGGGGCAGGATCAAGAGACCCAGTACTTC. As protein: CASSLATSGGQDQETQYF.

This clonotype was picked up many times. The V call is TRBV4-1, the J call TRBJ2-7; D is ambiguous. CDR1 is MGHRA, CDR2 YSYEKL, per germline. Trimming took off 3 bases at V and 4 bases at J, with 10 bases between the two ends. The CDR3 has 13 residues. The CDR3 sequence: CASSQQPSYEQYF. The CDR3 region has the DNA TGCGCCAGCAGCCAGCAGCCCTCTTACGAGCAGTACTTC.

A note on this clonotype: This sequence may be a read error, since a much larger clone differs from it by one base. The gene calls are TRBV4-2 and TRBJ1-2; D is unclear. The CDR3 has 12 residues. Germline CDR1 reads LGHNA; CDR2 reads YNFKEQ. CDR3 loop: CTSSQDRYGYTF. The CDR3 coding sequence is TGTACCAGCAGCCAAGATCGGTACGGCTACACCTTC.

This clonotype was seen many times. The rearrangement links TRBV7-6 to TRBJ2-2, with D hard to call. The CDR3 has 11 amino acids. Trimming removed 6 bases at V and 5 bases at J, with 4 bases between. Germline V gene lookup returns CDR1 SGHVS and CDR2 FNYEAQ. CDR3 nucleotide sequence: TGTGCCAGCAGTCGGACCGGGGAGCTGTTTTTT. This gives the protein CASSRTGELFF.

This clonotype has a count of ten or more. The chain carries TRBV27 and TRBJ2-1, with TRBD1 as a possible D gene (6 bases). Trimming left V 1 base short and J 7 bases short, with 14 bases between. Germline CDR1 is MNHEY and CDR2 is SMNVEV (reference sequence). This CDR3 spans 15 amino acids. CDR3 in DNA: TGTGCCAGCAGTTTATGGCAGGGGCTCGCGAATGAGCAGTTCTTC. It yields the protein CASSLWQGLANEQFF.

V usage is TRBV20-1 and J usage is TRBJ2-7, with D maybe TRBD2 (5 bases). This CDR3 is built from 18 residues. Trimming cost V 2 bases and J 3 bases, with 26 bases left between them. Germline assignment: CDR1 DFQATT and CDR2 SNEGSKA (reference sequence). CDR3 protein: CSARRRVPLGSGVYEQYF. In DNA, the CDR3 is TGCAGTGCTAGACGAAGAGTACCCTTGGGGAGTGGAGTCTACGAGCAGTACTTC.

This clonotype turned up a few times. The rearrangement links TRBV5-6 to TRBJ2-5; D not resolved. V lost 2 bases, J lost 3 bases, and 11 bases lay in between. Per germline, CDR1 SGHDT and CDR2 YYEEEE. This CDR3 has 14 residues. The CDR3 spells CASSFSSSEETQYF. The CDR3 coding sequence is TGTGCCAGCAGCTTCTCGAGCAGTGAAGAGACCCAGTACTTC.

This clonotype was seen a few times. The chain combines TRBV7-8 with TRBJ1-5; D remains unclear. V was clipped by 5 bases and J by 7 bases, with 15 bases between them. The CDR3 sequence is 14 residues long. Germline loops: CDR1 SGHVS, CDR2 FQNEAQ. The CDR3 protein is CASSRYLVNQPQHF. CDR3 bases: TGTGCCAGCAGCCGGTACCTGGTGAACCAGCCCCAGCATTTT.

The V gene is TRBV7-2, the J gene TRBJ1-3, with D unresolved. The CDR3 runs to 13 residues. The V end was cut by 1 base, the J end by 4 bases, with 5 bases between. Germline V gene lookup returns CDR1 SGHTA and CDR2 FQGNSA. The CDR3 sequence is CASSLVWGNTIYF. CDR3 sequence (DNA): TGTGCCAGCAGCTTAGTTTGGGGAAACACCATATATTTT.

The chain joins TRBV28 to TRBJ1-1; no clear D. With 5 bases removed from V and 3 bases from J, the gap between germline ends came to 4 bases. Germline V gives CDR1 MDHEN, CDR2 SYDVKM. The CDR3 loop spans 11 amino acids. The chain's CDR3 is CASSVYTEAFF. The CDR3 coding sequence is TGTGCCAGCAGTGTTTACACTGAAGCTTTCTTT.

This chain joins TRBV20-1 and TRBJ1-5, with a weak D call TRBD1 (5 bases). Germline values: CDR1 DFQATT, CDR2 SNEGSKA (reference sequence). This CDR3 spans 13 amino acids. Trimming took off 6 bases at V and 3 bases at J, with 12 bases between the two ends. As DNA, the CDR3 is TGCAGTGCCGTCAGGGACGACAATCAGCCCCAGCATTTT. Amino acid sequence: CSAVRDDNQPQHF.